The 32 T cell receptor beta chains presented below share a single source sample, sequenced in a study of monozygotic twins with inflammatory bowel disease. No DNA is given; TCRdb re-called the 5' RACE reads and lists each CDR3 protein once. This listing includes about 420,000 distinct CDR3 sequences. Source material: blood. The source is a human donor with ulcerative colitis or Crohn's disease, or a healthy co-twin of an affected twin (not recorded which).

The V call is TRBV14, the J call TRBJ2-5. The germline CDR1 and CDR2 sequences are SGHDN and FVKESK. This CDR3 is built from 12 residues. The CDR3 loop reads CASSQDRQTQYF.

The chain couples TRBV11-2 to TRBJ1-1; TCRdb indicates TRBD1, and absent DNA this call remains unverified. Germline V gives CDR1 SGHAT, CDR2 FQNNGV. This CDR3 region has 17 residues. Here the CDR3 reads CASSLGQDLIMNTEAFF.

The V and J genes are TRBV20-1 and TRBJ1-3; lacking DNA, the TRBD1 call made by TCRdb goes unchecked. Germline lookup yields CDR1 DFQATT and CDR2 SNEGSKA (reference sequence). The length of the CDR3 is 14 residues. CDR3 sequence reads: CSAAGGASGNTIYF.

The chain carries TRBV18 and TRBJ2-2; absent DNA, TCRdb's TRBD1 call cannot be checked. From germline, CDR1 is KGHSH and CDR2 LQKENI. This CDR3 contains 15 residues. The CDR3 loop reads CASSSGQGPAGELFF.

This chain uses TRBV20-1 with TRBJ1-2. The CDR3 spans 11 residues. Germline assignment: CDR1 DFQATT and CDR2 SNEGSKA (reference sequence). This CDR3 reads CSAGLGYGYTF.

The chain carries TRBV5-6 and TRBJ1-2; TCRdb designates TRBD1, a call that cannot be tested without DNA. CDR3 length: 14 amino acids. Germline V gene data show CDR1 as SGHDT and CDR2 as YYEEEE. The CDR3 region is CASSLRWGNYGYTF.

The genes are TRBV13 and TRBJ2-1; TCRdb calls TRBD1, which cannot be checked without DNA. In germline, CDR1 is PRHDT, CDR2 FYEKMQ (reference sequence). CDR3 size: 17 residues. The chain's CDR3 is CASSLVAGGPRHNEQFF.

The rearrangement joins TRBV4-3 to TRBJ2-7; TCRdb's D call of TRBD1 is untestable without DNA. The length of the CDR3 is 17 residues. CDR1 and CDR2 (germline): LGHNA, YSLEER. CDR3 residues: CASSQDRRRRSSYEQYF.

The chain employs TRBV10-1 and TRBJ2-3. The CDR3 spans 16 residues. CDR1 and CDR2 from the germline V gene are WNHNN and SYGVQD (reference sequence). CDR3 sequence reads: CASSGPLRGSSDTQYF.

The chain is built from TRBV6-6 and TRBJ1-3; the D call of TRBD1 rests on TCRdb alone, since no DNA is present to check it. The CDR3 has 14 residues. CDR1 is MNHNY and CDR2 is SVGAGI in the germline V gene (reference sequence). The CDR3 loop reads CASRSGQDGNTIYF.

J is TRBJ2-7 and V is TRBV27; TCRdb proposes TRBD1, but this gene call is untestable without DNA. The CDR3 loop spans 16 amino acids. Per the germline V gene, CDR1 is MNHEY and CDR2 is SMNVEV (reference sequence). Here the CDR3 reads CASSPGTGHSSYEQYF.

V and J are TRBV29-1 and TRBJ2-5; the D gene TCRdb calls, TRBD2, cannot be checked with no DNA. Looked up from germline, CDR1 is SQVTM and CDR2 is ANQGSEA. CDR3 length equals 14 residues. The CDR3 protein is CSVERTSGREIQYF.

This rearrangement joins TRBV20-1 to TRBJ2-4; TCRdb's D gene call, TRBD1, goes unchecked for lack of DNA. The CDR3 has 13 residues. CDR1 DFQATT and CDR2 SNEGSKA come from the germline V gene (reference sequence). CDR3 loop: CSASPGAKNMQYF.

The chain is built from TRBV20-1 and TRBJ2-5; TCRdb's D call of TRBD1 is untestable without DNA. CDR1 and CDR2 (germline): DFQATT, SNEGSKA (reference sequence). The CDR3 covers 12 residues. CDR3 residues: CSATDRGETQYF.

The chain recombines TRBV18 with TRBJ1-2; TCRdb gives TRBD1 as the D gene, but with no DNA this cannot be confirmed. The CDR3 contains 17 residues. Germline-derived CDR1 and CDR2 are KGHSH and LQKENI. CDR3 sequence reads: CASSRRVNRERNYGYTF.

The chain employs TRBV29-1 and TRBJ1-2; TCRdb returns TRBD1, unconfirmable since there is no DNA. The CDR3 runs to 12 residues. From germline, CDR1 is SQVTM and CDR2 ANQGSEA. The CDR3: CSVSQYNYGYTF.

This rearrangement joins TRBV6-1 to TRBJ2-2; with no DNA, the TCRdb D assignment of TRBD2 cannot be verified. Germline CDR1 reads MNHNS; CDR2 reads SASEGT. The CDR3 totals 14 residues. CDR3: CASTLATNTGELFF.

V and J are TRBV19 and TRBJ2-2; no DNA is available, so the TRBD1 call from TCRdb remains unchecked. The CDR3 runs 14 residues. The germline V gene encodes CDR1 LNHDA and CDR2 SQIVND (reference sequence). The chain's CDR3 is CASRWDKDTGELFF.

The chain has TRBV20-1 and TRBJ2-3; the TCRdb call, TRBD2, lacks DNA for checking. CDR1 and CDR2 (germline): DFQATT, SNEGSKA (reference sequence). The CDR3 spans 15 residues. The CDR3: CSAVLTSGTTDTQYF.

The V and J genes are TRBV20-1 and TRBJ2-5; with no DNA, the TCRdb D assignment of TRBD2 cannot be verified. The CDR3 spans 15 residues. The germline gives CDR1 DFQATT, CDR2 SNEGSKA (reference sequence). Here the CDR3 reads CSASGGLAGRETQYF.

This sequence joins TRBV14 and TRBJ2-7. There are 16 residues in the CDR3. Looked up from germline, CDR1 is SGHDN and CDR2 is FVKESK. The CDR3 is CASSQGVLYSSYEQYF.

V usage is TRBV7-3 and J usage is TRBJ2-1; the D call of TRBD2 rests on TCRdb alone, since no DNA is present to check it. Germline V gives CDR1 SGHTA, CDR2 FQGTGA. The CDR3 loop spans 16 amino acids. The CDR3 reads CASSESGRVSYNEQFF. Full variable domain (missing parts from reference TRBV7-3 and TRBJ2-1): GAGVSQTPSNKVTEKGKYVELRCDPISGHTALYWYRQSLGQGPEFLIYFQGTGAADDSGLPNDRFFAVRPEGSVSTLKIQRTERGDSAVYLCASSESGRVSYNEQFFGPGTRLTVL.

The chain joins TRBV5-1 to TRBJ1-3; TCRdb's assignment of TRBD1 cannot be checked, as there is no DNA. The germline CDR1 and CDR2 sequences are SGHRS and YFSETQ. The CDR3 is 16 residues long. The CDR3 spells CASSLMSTGYGNTIYF.

The chain couples TRBV15 to TRBJ2-3; the TRBD1 assignment by TCRdb is unverifiable without DNA. The CDR3 consists of 19 residues. The germline V gene has CDR1 LNHNV and CDR2 YYDKDF (reference sequence). This chain's CDR3 is CATSPGVPGPEWSTDTQYF.

This chain uses TRBV7-9 with TRBJ1-2. Germline V CDR1 and CDR2: SEHNR, FQNEAQ (reference sequence). CDR3 length equals 16 residues. Here the CDR3 reads CASSLKTGPPDYGYTF.

This chain links TRBV6-1 with TRBJ1-2; the D gene TCRdb calls, TRBD1, cannot be checked with no DNA. The CDR3 extends over 13 amino acids. Looked up from germline, CDR1 is MNHNS and CDR2 is SASEGT. The CDR3 sequence: CASSERTGDGYTF.

V gene TRBV5-1 combines with J gene TRBJ2-5; TCRdb's D call, TRBD1, is unchecked because there is no DNA. CDR1 is SGHRS, CDR2 YFSETQ, per germline. This CDR3 region has 15 residues. The CDR3 here is CASSDPGQGAETQYF.

The chain carries TRBV27 and TRBJ2-2; TCRdb returns TRBD1, unconfirmable since there is no DNA. Per germline, CDR1 MNHEY and CDR2 SMNVEV (reference sequence). The CDR3 length is 16 residues. The CDR3 loop reads CASSFSLPRGGGELFF.

J is TRBJ1-6 and V is TRBV5-8; TCRdb calls TRBD1, which cannot be checked without DNA. The germline V gene encodes CDR1 SGHTS and CDR2 YDEGEE. CDR3 length: 13 residues. CDR3 sequence reads: CASSGDRGGPLHF.

The V gene is TRBV30, the J gene TRBJ2-5. Germline V lookup: CDR1 GTSNPN, CDR2 SVGIG (reference sequence). The length of the CDR3 is 12 residues. The CDR3 reads CAWSGRKETQYF.

V usage is TRBV5-1 and J usage is TRBJ2-2; the TCRdb D gene call, TRBD1, has no DNA to confirm it. This CDR3 comprises 14 residues. The germline gives CDR1 SGHRS, CDR2 YFSETQ. CDR3: CASRPGWDTGELFF.

The rearrangement uses TRBV21-1 and TRBJ1-1; as DNA is missing, the TRBD1 call by TCRdb cannot be tested. TRBV21-1 has pseudogene status. This CDR3 spans 14 amino acids. This chain's CDR3 is CASRNMGGNTEAFF.